Shown below are 26 T cell receptor beta chains from a single sample sequenced in a study of T cell clonality in common variable immunodeficiency. Libraries were prepared by immunoSEQ multiplex PCR; TCRdb keeps only in-frame clonotypes and omits some of them. The data show about 66,000 clones, none appearing only once, with approximately 1.7% held by the ten largest. Material: peripheral blood mononuclear cells. Every receptor here comes from a person aged 18 to 70 in good health.

This clone was seen repeatedly, ten times or more. The read falls 3 residues short of the CDR3 end, and the missing part is taken from the germline J gene. V usage is TRBV12-3 or TRBV12-4 and J usage is TRBJ2-7, with 10 positions matching TRBD2. J lost 5 bases, V lost 9 bases, and 7 bases had no gene match. The CDR3 sequence is 13 residues long. CDR3 sequence: CASKLAGVDEQYF. The part of the CDR3 DNA that was read is TGTGCCAGTAAGCTAGCGGGAGTCGACGAG.

This clone was picked up many times. Read coverage stops 3 residues before the CDR3 terminus; the germline J gene supplies the remainder. The chain links TRBV5-1 to TRBJ1-2; 7 bases are a match to TRBD1. The CDR3 has 14 amino acids. Germline V gene data show CDR1 as SGHRS and CDR2 as YFSETQ. The V and J ends lost 0 bases and 5 bases, in that order; junction bases with no gene match: 4. CDR3 protein: CASSLGQGPYGYTF. CDR3 bases read: TGCGCCAGCAGCTTGGGACAGGGACCTTATGGC.

Many counts were recorded for this clone. Coverage ceases 3 residues before the CDR3 finishes, and the germline J gene fills in the end. The chain recombines TRBV2 with TRBJ2-5, with TRBD2 identical over 8 bases. This CDR3 contains 15 residues. J lost 1 base, V lost 2 bases, and 3 bases had no gene match. Germline values: CDR1 SNHLY, CDR2 FYNNEI. Here the CDR3 reads CASSEQAGAQETQYF. The DNA read from the CDR3 is TGTGCCAGCAGTGAACAAGCGGGGGCCCAAGAGACC.

This clone was seen ten or more times. The CDR3 goes on 3 residues after the read ends, and that part is filled in from the germline J gene. The V and J genes are TRBV19 and TRBJ2-7; D is perhaps TRBD2 (6 bases). Trimming shortened V by 1 base and J by 3 bases, and 10 bases separated the two germline ends. Per the germline V gene, CDR1 is LNHDA and CDR2 is SQIVND (reference sequence). The CDR3 loop spans 14 amino acids. CDR3 bases read: TGTGCCAGTAGTATAGCTAGCGTTGGCTACGAG. It encodes CASSIASVGYE. The CDR3 in full is CASSIASVGYEQYF.

This clone was seen at least ten times. At one end the junction does not follow the germline gene, possibly because of a read error. With the read ending 3 residues before the CDR3 end, the germline J gene is used to fill in that end. This same CDR3 is encoded by further DNA sequences in the sample. The rearrangement links TRBV4-2 to TRBJ1-1; TRBD1 matches at 8 bases. The CDR3 is made up of 14 amino acids. The germline V gene has CDR1 LGHNA and CDR2 YNFKEQ. CDR3 protein: CASSQGQGGTEAFF. The covered CDR3 bases are TGCGCCAGCAGCCAAGGACAGGGAGGGACTGAA.

This clone was detected many times. The read ends 3 residues early relative to the CDR3; the germline J gene fills the gap. The genes are TRBV15 and TRBJ2-3; D perhaps matches TRBD2 (5 bases). CDR1 and CDR2 (germline): LNHNV, YYDKDF (reference sequence). The V and J ends lost 0 bases and 5 bases respectively, with 6 bases between them. The CDR3 is made up of 13 amino acids. The CDR3 loop reads CATSRDRGDTQYF. CDR3 bases read: TGTGCCACCAGCAGAGATCGGGGAGATACG.

This clone has a count of ten or more. The read ends 3 residues shy of where the CDR3 ends; the end is completed using the germline J gene. The chain links TRBV6-2 or TRBV6-3 to TRBJ2-7, with 10 bases identical to TRBD2. CDR1 is MNHEY and CDR2 is SVGEGT in the germline V gene. With 0 bases clipped from V and 4 bases from J, the junction kept 3 bases outside the gene matches. The CDR3 covers 15 residues. CDR3 DNA, as far as it was read: TGTGCCAGCAGTTACTCGTCTAGCGGGAGTTACGAG. Translating it yields CASSYSSSGSYE. The complete CDR3 sequence is CASSYSSSGSYEQYF.

This clone occurred many times. The observed sequence ends 3 residues before the CDR3 terminus, with the missing tail filled in from the germline J gene. This chain uses TRBV6-2 or TRBV6-3 with TRBJ2-4, with 9 bases that match TRBD2. CDR1 and CDR2 from the germline V gene are MNHEY and SVGEGT. CDR3 length equals 14 residues. The sequenced part of the CDR3 DNA is TGTGCCAGCAGTTCCTTGACTAGCGGATGGGGT. Its protein is CASSSLTSGWG. The whole CDR3 sequence is CASSSLTSGWGQYF.

This clone was counted at least ten times. Read coverage stops 3 residues before the CDR3 terminus; the germline J gene supplies the remainder. The genes are TRBV20-1 and TRBJ2-7; D perhaps matches TRBD2 (6 bases). Germline V gene data show CDR1 as DFQATT and CDR2 as SNEGSKA (reference sequence). V gave up 3 bases and J gave up 4 bases, with 7 bases separating them. There are 11 residues in the CDR3. The CDR3 bases that were read are TGCAGTGCTAGGCGGGGTTACGAG. This codes for CSARRGYE. The entire CDR3 sequence reads CSARRGYEQYF.

This clone was counted ten times or more. From the germline J gene comes the end of the CDR3, since the read stops 3 residues before it. The chain joins TRBV6-4 to TRBJ1-1; D call uncertain. CDR1 and CDR2 (germline): MRHNA, SNTAGT. The V gene lost 0 bases and the J gene lost 4 bases, with 9 bases spanning the gap. CDR3 length: 14 residues. The CDR3 is CASSDSAGSTEAFF. The sequenced CDR3 bases are TGTGCCAGCAGTGACTCGGCGGGGAGCACTGAA.

This clone was observed many times. The read ends 3 residues shy of where the CDR3 ends; the end is completed using the germline J gene. This chain connects TRBV30 to TRBJ2-3; possibly TRBD2 for D (6 bases). CDR3 size: 13 residues. Germline V gene lookup returns CDR1 GTSNPN and CDR2 SVGIG (reference sequence). Between the trimmed V and J ends, which lost 0 bases and 4 bases, there was a span of 8 bases. The CDR3 loop reads CAWSVRGSDTQYF. CDR3 DNA (partial): TGTGCCTGGAGTGTACGGGGGTCAGATACG. The full variable domain, its missing parts supplied by reference TRBV30 and TRBJ2-3, is SQTIHQWPATLVQPVGSPLSLECTVEGTSNPNLYWYRQAAGRGLQLLFYSVGIGQISSEVPQNLSASRPQDRQFILSSKKLLLSDSGFYLCAWSVRGSDTQYFGPGTRLTVL.

This clone was detected many times. The read ends 3 residues early relative to the CDR3; the germline J gene fills the gap. The chain is built from TRBV20-1 and TRBJ2-5; D may be TRBD2 (6 bases). Per the germline V gene, CDR1 is DFQATT and CDR2 is SNEGSKA (reference sequence). With 3 bases removed from V and 2 bases from J, the gap between germline ends came to 19 bases. There are 16 residues in the CDR3. The covered CDR3 bases are TGCAGTGCTAGCCCTTTCTCTAGCGTAGATCAAGAGACC. This sequence encodes CSASPFSSVDQET. The complete CDR3 reads CSASPFSSVDQETQYF.

The sample holds many counts of this clone. The read ends 3 residues shy of where the CDR3 ends; the end is completed using the germline J gene. This chain joins TRBV20-1 and TRBJ2-7; 9 bases align to TRBD2. The CDR3 length is 15 residues. Germline CDR1 is DFQATT and CDR2 is SNEGSKA (reference sequence). The ends lost 3 bases at V and 1 base at J; junction bases unmatched: 7. Incomplete CDR3 DNA: TGCAGTGCTAGTCCTAGCGGGATTGGGTCCTACGAG. Amino acids: CSASPSGIGSYE. The whole CDR3 sequence is CSASPSGIGSYEQYF.

This clone was seen at least ten times. The CDR3 is cut off 3 residues early in the read; its end comes from the germline J gene. The chain links TRBV7-6 to TRBJ2-7, with D maybe TRBD1 (6 bases). Germline-derived CDR1 and CDR2 are SGHVS and FNYEAQ. This CDR3 is 15 amino acids long. The V end lost 5 bases, the J end lost 3 bases, and 17 bases lay between the germline ends. The CDR3 sequence is CASSPPGARNYEQYF. The CDR3 bases that were read are TGTGCCAGCAGCCCACCAGGGGCTAGGAACTACGAG. Full variable domain (outside the CDR3, taken from reference TRBV7-6 and TRBJ2-7): GAGVSQSPRYKVTKRGQDVALRCDPISGHVSLYWYRQALGQGPEFLTYFNYEAQQDKSGLPNDRFSAERPEGSISTLTIQRTEQRDSAMYRCASSPPGARNYEQYFGPGTRLTVT.

This clone was detected many times. CDR3 loop: CASSFRGLVIDTQYF. The covered CDR3 bases are TGTGCCAGCAGCTTTCGGGGACTAGTCATAGATACG. The chain has TRBV5-6 and TRBJ2-3; TRBD2 matches 8 bases. The read comes to an end 3 residues before the CDR3 does, leaving the germline J gene to fill in the end. CDR3 length: 15 residues. V dropped 2 bases and J dropped 5; count of bases not matched to a gene: 7. Germline CDR1 SGHDT, CDR2 YYEEEE. Based on the CDR3 plus reference TRBV5-6 and TRBJ2-3, the full variable domain is DAGVTQSPTHLIKTRGQQVTLRCSPKSGHDTVSWYQQALGQGPQFIFQYYEEEERQRGNFPDRFSGHQFPNYSSELNVNALLLGDSALYLCASSFRGLVIDTQYFGPGTRLTVL.

This clone appeared many times. The CDR3 end lies 3 residues beyond the end of the read and is filled in from the germline J gene. The chain is built from TRBV5-1 and TRBJ2-5, with D tentatively TRBD1 (6 bases). The germline gives CDR1 SGHRS, CDR2 YFSETQ. V was cut by 0 bases and J by 1 base, with 7 bases left in between. The CDR3 covers 14 residues. The sequenced CDR3 bases are TGCGCCAGCAGCTTGGGACAGGCCCAAGAGACC. This sequence encodes CASSLGQAQET. The entire CDR3 is CASSLGQAQETQYF.

At least ten counts were recorded for this clone. The observed sequence ends 3 residues before the CDR3 terminus, with the missing tail filled in from the germline J gene. The chain employs TRBV7-9 and TRBJ1-4; 7 bases fit TRBD1. CDR3 length: 15 amino acids. Germline assignment: CDR1 SEHNR and CDR2 FQNEAQ (reference sequence). V dropped 5 bases and J dropped 3; count of bases not matched to a gene: 6. CDR3 DNA (partial): TGTGCCAGCAGCGCCCGACAGGGCTCTAATGAAAAA. It is translated as CASSARQGSNEK. The full-length CDR3 reads as CASSARQGSNEKLFF.

At least ten counts were recorded for this clone. The CDR3 goes on 3 residues after the read ends, and that part is filled in from the germline J gene. The chain links TRBV20-1 to TRBJ1-2; D gene uncertain. V was trimmed by 1 base and J by 5 bases, leaving 14 bases between them. This CDR3 is built from 14 residues. Per the germline V gene, CDR1 is DFQATT and CDR2 is SNEGSKA (reference sequence). The sequenced part of the CDR3 DNA is TGCAGTGCTAGAGCCCCTGACGAGCGGTATGGC. Translating it yields CSARAPDERYG. The full CDR3 sequence reads CSARAPDERYGYTF.

To note about this clone: Coverage ceases 3 residues before the CDR3 finishes, and the germline J gene fills in the end. The gene calls are TRBV30 and TRBJ2-7; TRBD2 matches at 7 bases. Trimming cost V 1 base and J 4 bases; bases outside gene matches: 4. The CDR3 extends over 13 amino acids. Germline assignment: CDR1 GTSNPN and CDR2 SVGIG (reference sequence). The CDR3 protein is CAWSGGSGYEQYF. The CDR3 DNA, read in part, is TGTGCCTGGAGTGGCGGTAGCGGGTACGAG.

This clone was counted at least ten times. The read terminates 3 residues before the CDR3 end, so the remaining end is supplied by the germline J gene. This chain links TRBV20-1 with TRBJ2-7; 7 bases align to TRBD1. CDR1 DFQATT and CDR2 SNEGSKA come from the germline V gene (reference sequence). The junction had 5 bases not matched to a gene; V was cut back by 0 bases and J by 0 bases. There are 15 residues in the CDR3. This CDR3 reads CSARDFKGASYEQYF. Partial CDR3 DNA: TGCAGTGCTAGAGATTTCAAGGGGGCCTCCTACGAG.

This clone was detected ten times or more. The read ends 3 residues shy of where the CDR3 ends; the end is completed using the germline J gene. The genes are TRBV20-1 and TRBJ1-2, with 10 bases that match TRBD1. CDR3 length equals 13 residues. Germline CDR1 reads DFQATT; CDR2 reads SNEGSKA (reference sequence). With V trimmed by 5 bases and J by 6 bases, 6 bases remained unmatched. Incomplete CDR3 DNA: TGCAGTGCTCCTGGACAGGGGGTACATGGC. This codes for CSAPGQGVHG. The entire CDR3 reads CSAPGQGVHGYTF.

This clone was recorded many times. The read comes to an end 3 residues before the CDR3 does, leaving the germline J gene to fill in the end. The V and J genes are TRBV20-1 and TRBJ2-3, with a possible D match to TRBD1 (6 bases). Germline V gives CDR1 DFQATT, CDR2 SNEGSKA (reference sequence). The V and J ends lost 3 bases and 5 bases respectively, with 18 bases between them. The CDR3 covers 15 residues. The CDR3 sequence is CSASTPLTGLDTQYF. The covered CDR3 bases are TGCAGTGCTAGTACACCGCTTACAGGGCTAGATACG.

This clone was detected ten times or more. The CDR3: CASSLPKTSGPFRSYNEQFF. Incomplete CDR3 DNA: TGCGCCAGCAGCTTGCCCAAGACTAGCGGGCCTTTCCGCTCCTACAATGAG. The V call is TRBV5-1, the J call TRBJ2-1; 10 nucleotides align to TRBD2. The read is 3 residues too short to cover the CDR3 end, so that end is filled in from the germline J gene. The V and J ends lost 1 base and 0 bases, in that order; junction bases with no gene match: 13. The CDR3 is 20 amino acids. Germline values: CDR1 SGHRS, CDR2 YFSETQ.

This clone was recorded at least ten times. The read ends 3 residues shy of where the CDR3 ends; the end is completed using the germline J gene. The rearrangement uses TRBV5-1 and TRBJ2-1; maybe TRBD1 (6 bases). Trimming cost V 4 bases and J 6 bases, with 14 bases left between them. CDR1 and CDR2 from the germline V gene are SGHRS and YFSETQ. This CDR3 spans 14 amino acids. The CDR3: CASSTQGSGNEQFF. The CDR3 bases that were read are TGCGCCAGCAGCACACAGGGTTCCGGCAATGAG.

Ten or more counts support this clone. The junction departs from the called germline gene at one end, perhaps through a read error. Read data end 3 residues before the CDR3 end; the end is taken from the germline J gene. This sequence joins TRBV7-7 and TRBJ1-4; 8 bases are a match to TRBD1. Germline V gene sequence: CDR1 SSHAT, CDR2 FNYEAQ (reference sequence). This CDR3 spans 13 amino acids. CDR3 in amino acids: CASSPDRGEKLFF. Incomplete CDR3 DNA: TGTGCTAGCAGCCCCGACAGGGGTGAAAAA.

This clone was seen at least ten times. The CDR3 extends 3 residues past the end of the read, so its final part is completed from the germline J gene. The chain carries TRBV19 and TRBJ1-2; the match to TRBD1 covers 9 bases. Germline V gene sequence: CDR1 LNHDA, CDR2 SQIVND (reference sequence). The length of the CDR3 is 17 residues. The CDR3 reads CASSIGGMNRGLNGYTF. The part of the CDR3 DNA that was read is TGTGCCAGTAGTATCGGCGGGATGAACAGGGGGCTCAACGGC.